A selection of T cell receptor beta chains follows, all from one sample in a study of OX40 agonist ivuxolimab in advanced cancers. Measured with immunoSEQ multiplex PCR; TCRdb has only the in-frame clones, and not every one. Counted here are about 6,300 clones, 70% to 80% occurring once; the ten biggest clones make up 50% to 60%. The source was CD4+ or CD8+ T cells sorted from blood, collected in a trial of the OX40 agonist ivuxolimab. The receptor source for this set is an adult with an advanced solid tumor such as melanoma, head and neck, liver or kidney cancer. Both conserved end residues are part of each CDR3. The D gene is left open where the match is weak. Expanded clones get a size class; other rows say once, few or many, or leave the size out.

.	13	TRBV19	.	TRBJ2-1	CASSRQLGHEQFF	TGTGCCAGTAGTCGGCAGTTAGGCCATGAGCAGTTCTTC
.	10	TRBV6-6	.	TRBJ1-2	CASSDYGYTF	TGTGCCAGCAGCGACTATGGCTACACCTTC
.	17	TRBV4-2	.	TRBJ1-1	CASSQDPTGIMNTEAFF	TGTGCCAGCAGCCAAGACCCCACAGGGATAATGAACACTGAAGCTTTCTTT
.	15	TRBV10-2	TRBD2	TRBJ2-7	CASSERTSGNYEQYF	TGCGCCAGCAGTGAACGGACTAGCGGTAACTACGAGCAGTACTTC
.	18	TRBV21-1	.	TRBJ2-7	CASSKVEREGPPNYEQYF	TGTGCCAGCAGCAAAGTCGAGCGGGAGGGCCCCCCAAACTACGAGCAGTACTTC
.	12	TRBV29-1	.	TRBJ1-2	CSVVSVSLGYTF	TGCAGCGTTGTGAGTGTAAGTCTTGGCTACACCTTC
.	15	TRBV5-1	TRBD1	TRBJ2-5	CASSFGGQGAETQYF	TGCGCCAGCAGCTTTGGGGGACAGGGGGCTGAGACCCAGTACTTC
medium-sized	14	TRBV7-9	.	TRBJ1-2	CASTTDGANYGYTF	TGTGCCAGCACCACGGACGGGGCAAACTATGGCTACACCTTC
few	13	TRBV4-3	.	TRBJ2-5	CASSQEGWETQYF	TGCGCCAGCAGCCAAGAAGGCTGGGAGACCCAGTACTTC
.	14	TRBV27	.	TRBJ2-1	CASSLGGPRNEQFF	TGTGCCAGCAGTTTAGGAGGCCCTAGGAATGAGCAGTTCTTC
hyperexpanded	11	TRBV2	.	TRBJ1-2	CASSENEEPPF	TGTGCCAGCAGTGAGAATGAAGAACCACCCTTC
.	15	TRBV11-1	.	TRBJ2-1	CASSLVPAENNEQFF	TGTGCCAGCAGCTTAGTCCCCGCCGAGAACAATGAGCAGTTCTTC
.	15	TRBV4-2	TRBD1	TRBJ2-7	CASSQTGGKAYEQYF	TGTGCCAGCAGCCAAACAGGGGGCAAAGCCTACGAGCAGTACTTC